A selection of T cell receptor beta chains follows, all from one sample in a study of T cell responses to AZD1222 COVID-19 vaccine. Libraries were prepared by immunoSEQ multiplex PCR; TCRdb keeps only in-frame clonotypes and omits some of them. This table has tens of thousands of clones, approximately 80% appearing once. The source was peripheral blood, collected 28 days after the second AZD1222 dose. These receptors came from an adult who received the AZD1222 COVID-19 vaccine. Each CDR3 is given without its conserved first and last residue. Fields, in order: J gene, clone size, V gene, CDR3 protein. Rows give clone size only sometimes, using once, few, many, or a class for an expanded clone.

TRBJ2-5 NA TRBV19 ASSIRAGNRVTQY
TRBJ2-2 few TRBV3-1/TRBV3-2 ASYRTGELF
TRBJ2-1 NA TRBV3-1/TRBV3-2 ASSQGAGSFREQF
TRBJ1-1 NA TRBV19 ASTTGVSGF
TRBJ2-2 NA TRBV6-4 ASSDTGDTGELF
TRBJ1-2 NA TRBV6-2/TRBV6-3 ASSYEGARSGYT
TRBJ1-1 few TRBV18 ASSSIAEGNEAF
TRBJ1-1 NA TRBV6-5 ASSSAGSNTEAF
TRBJ2-1 once TRBV10-2 ASTGLAGGTSYNEQF
TRBJ1-1 NA TRBV7-9 ASTPSTSEAF
TRBJ2-6 NA TRBV4-1 ASSQALLAGANVLT
TRBJ1-2 NA TRBV10-3 AISESSSQNYGYT
TRBJ2-2 NA TRBV5-1 ASSRMPGRYTGELF
TRBJ1-1 NA TRBV7-9 ASLSLYTEAF
TRBJ1-1 NA TRBV7-2 ASSLSSTGGKMNTEAF
TRBJ2-3 NA TRBV11-1 ASSLYRGTDTQY
TRBJ1-4 few TRBV29-1 SALTGTNEKLF
TRBJ2-5 NA TRBV7-2 ASSSTYQETQY
TRBJ1-2 NA TRBV4-1 ASTANRVGYGYT
TRBJ2-6 NA TRBV6-2/TRBV6-3 ASSKTSGSLAGANVLT
TRBJ1-1 NA TRBV29-1 SSGTNTEAF
TRBJ2-3 NA TRBV7-9 ASSPRGGRPDTQY
TRBJ2-5 few TRBV9 ASSARGGQETQY
TRBJ2-1 NA TRBV6-5 ASSPGLAGGNEQF
TRBJ2-1 NA TRBV10-3 AISEPVEHYNEQF
TRBJ1-2 once TRBV27 ASSLAGYGYT
TRBJ2-6 NA TRBV30 AWATGPFYILRYGASGANVLT
TRBJ2-1 few TRBV5-8 ASSRRLGTGNEQF